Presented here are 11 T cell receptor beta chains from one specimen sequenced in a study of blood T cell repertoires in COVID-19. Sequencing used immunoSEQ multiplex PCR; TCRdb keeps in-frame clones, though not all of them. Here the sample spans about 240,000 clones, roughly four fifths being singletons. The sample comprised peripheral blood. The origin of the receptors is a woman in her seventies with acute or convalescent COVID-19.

The CDR3 nucleotides read TGTGCCAGCACGCTTCTCGCTACCAACAATGAGCAGTTCTTC. Protein: CASTLLATNNEQFF. The V and J genes are TRBV2 and TRBJ2-1; no reliable D call. The germline CDR1 and CDR2 sequences are SNHLY and FYNNEI. The V gene lost 7 bases and the J gene lost 5 bases, with 15 bases spanning the gap. This CDR3 contains 14 residues. Drawing the rest from reference TRBV2 and TRBJ2-1, the complete variable domain is EPEVTQTPSHQVTQMGQEVILRCVPISNHLYFYWYRQILGQKVEFLVSFYNNEISEKSEIFDDQFSVERPDGSNFTLKIRSTKLEDSAMYFCASTLLATNNEQFFGPGTRLTVL.

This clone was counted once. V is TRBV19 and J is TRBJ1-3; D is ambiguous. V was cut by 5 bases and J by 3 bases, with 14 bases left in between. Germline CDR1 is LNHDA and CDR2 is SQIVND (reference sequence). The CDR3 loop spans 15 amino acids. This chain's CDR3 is CASSPSMGFGNTIYF. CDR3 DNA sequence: TGTGCCAGTAGTCCCTCTATGGGCTTTGGAAACACCATATATTTT.

CDR3 residues: CASSQEVMVVAAEQFF. DNA for the CDR3: TGTGCCAGCAGCCAAGAGGTAATGGTAGTGGCGGCTGAGCAGTTCTTC. V usage is TRBV3-1 (or the pseudogene TRBV3-2) and J usage is TRBJ2-1, with no clear D. Germline values: CDR1 LGHDT, CDR2 YNNKEL (reference sequence). The ends were cut back, 0 bases at V and 9 bases at J, with 18 bases in the middle. This CDR3 has 16 residues.

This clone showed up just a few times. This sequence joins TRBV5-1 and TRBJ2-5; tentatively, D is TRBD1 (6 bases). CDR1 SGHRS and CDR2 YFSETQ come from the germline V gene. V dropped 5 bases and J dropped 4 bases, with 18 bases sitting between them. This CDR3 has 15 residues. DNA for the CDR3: TGCGCCAGCAGGATAACAGGGAAGAAGGCAGAGACCCAGTACTTC. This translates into CASRITGKKAETQYF.

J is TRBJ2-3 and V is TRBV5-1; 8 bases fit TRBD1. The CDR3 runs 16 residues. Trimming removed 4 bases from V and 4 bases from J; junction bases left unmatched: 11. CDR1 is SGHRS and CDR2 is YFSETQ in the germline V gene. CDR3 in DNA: TGCGCCAGCAGCCCTCCGACAGGGGAGCGCGCAGATACGCAGTATTTT. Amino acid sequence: CASSPPTGERADTQYF.

In DNA, the CDR3 is TGCGCCAGCAGCTTTCGGGGACAGGGTACTGAAGCTTTCTTT. This gives the protein CASSFRGQGTEAFF. V and J are TRBV5-1 and TRBJ1-1; TRBD1 agrees at 9 bases. The CDR3 runs to 14 residues. V was pared by 2 bases and J by 5 bases, with 4 bases of the junction left unmatched. Looked up from germline, CDR1 is SGHRS and CDR2 is YFSETQ.

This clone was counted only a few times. In DNA, the CDR3 is TGTGCCAGCAGCTCGGGACAGGGCGAATATGGCTACACCTTC. Its translation is CASSSGQGEYGYTF. The rearrangement uses TRBV7-2 and TRBJ1-2, with 9 positions matching TRBD1. Germline V CDR1 and CDR2: SGHTA, FQGNSA. V trimming: 4 bases; J trimming: 5 bases; junction bases outside the gene matches: 5. This CDR3 is 14 amino acids long.

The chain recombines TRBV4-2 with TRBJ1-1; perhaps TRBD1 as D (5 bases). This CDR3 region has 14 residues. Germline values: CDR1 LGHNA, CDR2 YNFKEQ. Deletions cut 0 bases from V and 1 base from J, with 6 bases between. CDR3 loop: CASSQEGGNTEAFF. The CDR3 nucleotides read TGTGCCAGCAGCCAAGAGGGGGGGAACACTGAAGCTTTCTTT.

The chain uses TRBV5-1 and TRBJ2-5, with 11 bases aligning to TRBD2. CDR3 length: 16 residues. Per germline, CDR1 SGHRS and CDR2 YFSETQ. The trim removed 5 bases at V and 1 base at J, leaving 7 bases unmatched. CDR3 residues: CASSYGTSGSQETQYF. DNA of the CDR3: TGCGCCAGCAGTTACGGGACTAGCGGATCCCAAGAGACCCAGTACTTC.

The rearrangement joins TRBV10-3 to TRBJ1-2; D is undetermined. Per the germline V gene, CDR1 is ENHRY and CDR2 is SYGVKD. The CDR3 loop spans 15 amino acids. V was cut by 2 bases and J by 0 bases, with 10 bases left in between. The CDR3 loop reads CAISEASGSNYGYTF. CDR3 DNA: TGTGCCATCAGTGAGGCGTCGGGGTCTAACTATGGCTACACCTTC.

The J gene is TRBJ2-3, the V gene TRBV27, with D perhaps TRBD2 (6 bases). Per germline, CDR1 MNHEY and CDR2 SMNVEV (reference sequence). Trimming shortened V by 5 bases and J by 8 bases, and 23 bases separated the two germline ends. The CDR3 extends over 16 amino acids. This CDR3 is CASSPPGQGGTGTQYF. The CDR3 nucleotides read TGTGCCAGCAGTCCCCCCGGGCAGGGAGGAACGGGTACGCAGTATTTT.